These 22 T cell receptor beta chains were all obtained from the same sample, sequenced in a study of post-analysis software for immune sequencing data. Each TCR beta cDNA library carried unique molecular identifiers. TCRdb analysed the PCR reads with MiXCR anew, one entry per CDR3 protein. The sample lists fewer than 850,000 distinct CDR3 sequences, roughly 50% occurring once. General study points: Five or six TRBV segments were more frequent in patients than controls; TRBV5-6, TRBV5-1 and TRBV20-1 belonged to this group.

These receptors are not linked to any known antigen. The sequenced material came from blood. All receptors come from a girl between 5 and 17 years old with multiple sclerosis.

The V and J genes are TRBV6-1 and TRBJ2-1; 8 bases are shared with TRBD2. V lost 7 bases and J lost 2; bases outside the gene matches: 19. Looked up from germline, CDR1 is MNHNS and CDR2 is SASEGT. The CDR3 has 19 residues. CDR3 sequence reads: CASIRGPAGTSIAYNEQFF. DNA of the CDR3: TGTGCCAGCATCCGAGGGCCTGCCGGGACTAGTATCGCCTACAATGAGCAGTTCTTC.

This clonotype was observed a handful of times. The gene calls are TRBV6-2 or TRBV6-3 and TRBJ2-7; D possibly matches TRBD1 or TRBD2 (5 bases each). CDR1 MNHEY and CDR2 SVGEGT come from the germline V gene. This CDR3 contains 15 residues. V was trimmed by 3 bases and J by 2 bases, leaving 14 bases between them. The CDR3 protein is CASSYVGAITYEQYF. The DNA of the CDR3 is TGTGCCAGCAGTTATGTCGGGGCTATTACCTACGAGCAGTACTTC.

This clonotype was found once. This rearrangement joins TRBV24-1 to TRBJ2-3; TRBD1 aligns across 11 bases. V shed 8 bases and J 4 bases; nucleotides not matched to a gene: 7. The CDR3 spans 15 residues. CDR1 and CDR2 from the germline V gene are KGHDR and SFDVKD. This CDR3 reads CATTEGTGGPDTQYF. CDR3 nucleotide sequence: TGTGCCACCACCGAAGGGACAGGGGGACCAGATACGCAGTATTTT.

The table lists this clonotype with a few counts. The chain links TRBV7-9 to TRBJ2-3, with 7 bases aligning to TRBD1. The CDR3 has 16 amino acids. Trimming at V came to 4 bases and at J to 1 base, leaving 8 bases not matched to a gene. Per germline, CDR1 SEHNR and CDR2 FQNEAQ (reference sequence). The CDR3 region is CASSSPATGGTDTQYF. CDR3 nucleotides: TGTGCCAGCAGCTCCCCCGCTACAGGGGGCACAGATACGCAGTATTTT.

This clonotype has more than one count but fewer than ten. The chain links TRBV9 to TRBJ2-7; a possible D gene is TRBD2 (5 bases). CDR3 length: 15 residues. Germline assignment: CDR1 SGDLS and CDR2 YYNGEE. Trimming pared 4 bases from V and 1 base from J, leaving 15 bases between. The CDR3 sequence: CASSPVFERSYEQYF. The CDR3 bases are TGTGCCAGCAGCCCAGTCTTCGAGCGGTCCTACGAGCAGTACTTC.

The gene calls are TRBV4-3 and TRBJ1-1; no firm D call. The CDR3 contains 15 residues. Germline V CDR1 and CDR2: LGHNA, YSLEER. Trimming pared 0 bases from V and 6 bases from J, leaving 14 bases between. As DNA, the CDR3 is TGCGCCAGCAGCCAAGACGGGATCGGTGACCCTGAAGCTTTCTTT. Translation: CASSQDGIGDPEAFF.

This chain's CDR3 is CSATGRSGVPVASGFSYEQYF. The DNA of the CDR3 is TGCAGTGCCACAGGCCGGTCGGGAGTCCCTGTGGCTAGCGGGTTCTCCTACGAGCAGTACTTC. This chain connects TRBV20-1 to TRBJ2-7; 8 nucleotides line up with TRBD2. The CDR3 runs 21 residues. The junction had 28 bases not matched to a gene; V was cut back by 6 bases and J by 0 bases. Looked up from germline, CDR1 is DFQATT and CDR2 is SNEGSKA (reference sequence).

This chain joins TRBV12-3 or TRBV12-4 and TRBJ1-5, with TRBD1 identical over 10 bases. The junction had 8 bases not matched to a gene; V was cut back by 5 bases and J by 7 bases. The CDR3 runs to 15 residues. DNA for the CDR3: TGTGCCAGCAGTGACGGGACAGGGGTCGGCCAGCCCCAGCATTTT. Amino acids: CASSDGTGVGQPQHF.

CDR3 nucleotides: TGTGCCAGCAGTACTCTCAGCGGGAGTCGGTACAATGAGCAGTTCTTC. Encoded protein: CASSTLSGSRYNEQFF. The chain recombines TRBV14 with TRBJ2-1; 8 nucleotides agree with TRBD2. The junction had 11 bases not matched to a gene; V was cut back by 6 bases and J by 4 bases. CDR3 length: 16 residues. The V gene's germline CDR1 is SGHDN and CDR2 FVKESK.

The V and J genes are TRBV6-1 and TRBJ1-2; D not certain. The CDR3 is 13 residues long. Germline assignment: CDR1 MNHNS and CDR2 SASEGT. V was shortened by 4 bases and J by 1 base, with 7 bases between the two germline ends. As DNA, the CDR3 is TGTGCCAGCAGTGTGGGAAATAACTATGGCTACACCTTC. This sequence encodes CASSVGNNYGYTF.

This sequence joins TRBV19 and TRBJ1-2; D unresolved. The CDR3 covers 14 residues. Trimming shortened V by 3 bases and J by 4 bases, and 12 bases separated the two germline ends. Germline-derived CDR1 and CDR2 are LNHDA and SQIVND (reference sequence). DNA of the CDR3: TGTGCCAGTAGTATCGGACTGTCAACCTATGGCTACACCTTC. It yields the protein CASSIGLSTYGYTF.

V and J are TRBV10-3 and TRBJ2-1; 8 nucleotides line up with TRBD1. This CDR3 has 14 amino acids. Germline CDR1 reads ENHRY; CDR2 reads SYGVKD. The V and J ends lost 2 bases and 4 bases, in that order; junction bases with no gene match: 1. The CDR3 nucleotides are TGTGCCATCAGTGAGCGGGACAGGTACAATGAGCAGTTCTTC. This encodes CAISERDRYNEQFF.

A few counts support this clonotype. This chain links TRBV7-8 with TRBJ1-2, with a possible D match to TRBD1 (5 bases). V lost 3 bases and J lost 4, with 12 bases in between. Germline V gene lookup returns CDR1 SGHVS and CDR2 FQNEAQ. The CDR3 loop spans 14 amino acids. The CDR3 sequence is CASSLGPWGYGYTF. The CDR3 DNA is TGTGCCAGCAGCTTGGGGCCTTGGGGCTATGGCTACACCTTC.

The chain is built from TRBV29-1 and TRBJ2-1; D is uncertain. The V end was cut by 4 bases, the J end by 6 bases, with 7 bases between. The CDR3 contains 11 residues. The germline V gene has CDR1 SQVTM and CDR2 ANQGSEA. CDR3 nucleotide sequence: TGCAGCGTTGCGGAAATCAATGAGCAGTTCTTC. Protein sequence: CSVAEINEQFF.

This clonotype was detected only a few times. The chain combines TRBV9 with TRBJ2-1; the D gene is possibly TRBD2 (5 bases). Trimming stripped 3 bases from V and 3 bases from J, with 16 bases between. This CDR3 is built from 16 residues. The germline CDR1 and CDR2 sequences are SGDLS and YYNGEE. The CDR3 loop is CASSAAVEGLYNEQFF. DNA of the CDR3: TGTGCCAGCAGCGCCGCCGTAGAGGGCCTCTACAATGAGCAGTTCTTC.

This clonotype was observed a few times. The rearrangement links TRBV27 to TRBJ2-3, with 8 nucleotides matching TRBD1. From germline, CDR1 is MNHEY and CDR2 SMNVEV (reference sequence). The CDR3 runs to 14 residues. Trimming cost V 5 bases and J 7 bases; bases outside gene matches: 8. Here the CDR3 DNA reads TGTGCCAGCAGTGGGGACAGGTCGGGATATACGCAGTATTTT. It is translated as CASSGDRSGYTQYF.

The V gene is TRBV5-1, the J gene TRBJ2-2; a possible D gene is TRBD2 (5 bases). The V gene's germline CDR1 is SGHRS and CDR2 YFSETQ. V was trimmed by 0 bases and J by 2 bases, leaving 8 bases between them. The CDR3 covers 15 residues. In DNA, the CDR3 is TGCGCCAGCAGCTTGGGGGGAGACAACACCGGGGAGCTGTTTTTT. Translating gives CASSLGGDNTGELFF.

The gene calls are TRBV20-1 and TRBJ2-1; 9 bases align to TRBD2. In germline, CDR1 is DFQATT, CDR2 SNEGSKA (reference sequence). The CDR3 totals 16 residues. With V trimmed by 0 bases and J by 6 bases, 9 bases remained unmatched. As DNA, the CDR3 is TGCAGTGCTAGAGAATATCTAGCGGGAACCCGCAATGAGCAGTTCTTC. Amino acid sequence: CSAREYLAGTRNEQFF.

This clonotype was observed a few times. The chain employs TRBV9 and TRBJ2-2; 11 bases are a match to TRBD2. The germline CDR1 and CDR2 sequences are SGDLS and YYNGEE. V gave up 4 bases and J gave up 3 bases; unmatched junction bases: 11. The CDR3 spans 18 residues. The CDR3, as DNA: TGTGCCAGCAGCCCCAGGTTACCGGGACTAGCGGACACCGGGGAGCTGTTTTTT. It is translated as CASSPRLPGLADTGELFF. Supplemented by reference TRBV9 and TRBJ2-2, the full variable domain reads DSGVTQTPKHLITATGQRVTLRCSPRSGDLSVYWYQQSLDQGLQFLIQYYNGEERAKGNILERFSAQQFPDLHSELNLSSLELGDSALYFCASSPRLPGLADTGELFFGEGSRLTVL.

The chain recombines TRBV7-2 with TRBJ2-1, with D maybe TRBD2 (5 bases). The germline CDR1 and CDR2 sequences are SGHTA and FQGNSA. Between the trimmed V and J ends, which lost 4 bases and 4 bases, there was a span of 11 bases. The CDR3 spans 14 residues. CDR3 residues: CASSSQRDYNEQFF. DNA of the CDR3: TGTGCCAGCAGCTCCCAACGGGATTACAATGAGCAGTTCTTC.

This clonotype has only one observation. This CDR3 is CASTTVGRRNTEAFF. The CDR3 region has the DNA TGTGCCAGCACCACGGTGGGTCGTAGGAACACTGAAGCTTTCTTT. V usage is TRBV6-2 or TRBV6-3 and J usage is TRBJ1-1; the D is unclear. Germline values: CDR1 MNHEY, CDR2 SVGEGT. This CDR3 has 15 residues. V was cut by 7 bases and J by 1 base, with 16 bases left in between.

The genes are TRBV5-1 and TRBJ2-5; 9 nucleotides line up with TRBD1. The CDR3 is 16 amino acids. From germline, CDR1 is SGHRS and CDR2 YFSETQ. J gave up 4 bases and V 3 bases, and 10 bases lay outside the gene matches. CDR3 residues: CASSSYLGQGRETQYF. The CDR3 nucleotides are TGCGCCAGCAGCTCTTACCTTGGACAGGGGAGAGAGACCCAGTACTTC.